This is a list of T cell receptor beta chains from one sample in a study of blood T cell repertoires in COVID-19. The table came from immunoSEQ multiplex PCR; TCRdb's copy has only in-frame clones and leaves some out. The table lists approximately 13,000 clones, around 73% of them singletons. Sequencing input: peripheral blood. These TCRs come from a man aged 70-80 years with acute or convalescent COVID-19. CDR3s include the opening cysteine and the closing phenylalanine or tryptophan. D genes are given only for firm matches. Clone size is stated in some rows and not others, as once, few, many or a class when expanded.

>TRBV30|TRBJ1-5|NA|NA
TGTGCCTGGAAGGTGGGCTCTAGCAATCAGCCCCAGCATTTT
CAWKVGSSNQPQHF
>TRBV27|TRBJ1-2|NA|TRBD1
TGTGCCAGCAGTTTTGAGGGGGCGCGGGGCTACACCTTC
CASSFEGARGYTF
>TRBV5-1|TRBJ2-5|NA|TRBD2
TGCGCCAGCAGCCCTGGGACTAGCGGGGGGCAAGAGACCCAGTACTTC
CASSPGTSGGQETQYF
>TRBV11-1|TRBJ2-5|NA|NA
TGTGCCAGCTGCTTAGGGGGGGGGACCGAGACCCAGTACTTC
CASCLGGGTETQYF
>TRBV21-1|TRBJ1-2|NA|NA
TGTGCCAGCAGCAGGCCCCGGACAAAGAGTGGGCCAGCTAACTATGGCTACACCTTC
CASSRPRTKSGPANYGYTF
>TRBV6-5|TRBJ2-1|NA|TRBD2
TGTGCCAGCAGTTACCCGGGACTAGCGGGTCGCAATGAGCAGTTCTTC
CASSYPGLAGRNEQFF
>TRBV5-6|TRBJ1-4|once|NA
TGTGCCAGCAGCGGTGGGGAGAAAGCAACTAATGAAAAACTGTTTTTT
CASSGGEKATNEKLFF
>TRBV7-8|TRBJ1-6|NA|TRBD1
TGTGCCAGCAGCTCAACACAGGGGGCTAATTCACCCCTCCACTTT
CASSSTQGANSPLHF
>TRBV27|TRBJ2-1|NA|NA
TGTGCCAGCAGCCTAACGAGGAATGAGCAGTTCTTC
CASSLTRNEQFF
>TRBV27|TRBJ1-6|NA|NA
TGTGCCAGCAGACTTGGAGGGTCAGGGTCACCCCTCCACTTT
CASRLGGSGSPLHF
>TRBV7-8|TRBJ2-1|NA|NA
TGTGCCAGCAGCCCGGGGGTCCTTGGGAATGAGCAGTTCTTC
CASSPGVLGNEQFF
>TRBV6-5|TRBJ1-5|NA|TRBD1
TGTGCCAGCGCAACAGGGGGCTCGGGCAATCAGCCCCAGCATTTT
CASATGGSGNQPQHF
>TRBV7-8|TRBJ1-1|NA|TRBD1
TGTGCCAGCAGCTTAGACGGACAGGCGATCCTTCACACTGAAGCTTTCTTT
CASSLDGQAILHTEAFF
>TRBV6-5|TRBJ2-2|NA|NA
TGTGCCAGCAGTTATGGTAGTGAGCCCGGGGAGCTGTTTTTT
CASSYGSEPGELFF
>TRBV19|TRBJ2-2|few|TRBD1
TGTGCCAGTAGGAATACAGGGGTAGGGAACACCGGGGAGCTGTTTTTT
CASRNTGVGNTGELFF
>TRBV5-8|TRBJ1-2|NA|NA
TGTGCCAGCAGCTTGGGGCTTTCCACCCTCTATGGCTACACCTTC
CASSLGLSTLYGYTF
>TRBV5-1|TRBJ1-1|NA|NA
TGCGCCAGCAGCCTGCACGGGGGAGGCACTGAAGCTTTCTTT
CASSLHGGGTEAFF
>TRBV3-1/TRBV3-2|TRBJ2-3|NA|TRBD2
TGTGCCAGCAGCAGACTAGCGGGGGGGACCACAGATACGCAGTATTTT
CASSRLAGGTTDTQYF
>TRBV30|TRBJ1-6|NA|NA
TGTGCCTGGAGAAGCGGTGCAATCCGGGCTGGAAATTCACCCCTCCACTTT
CAWRSGAIRAGNSPLHF
>TRBV6-5|TRBJ1-2|few|NA
TGTGCCAGCTCTTCAGGTGCCGATGGCTACACCTTC
CASSSGADGYTF
>TRBV27|TRBJ2-3|NA|NA
TGTGCCAGCAGAGTGGACAGAGGGACAGATACGCAGTATTTT
CASRVDRGTDTQYF
>TRBV14|TRBJ2-7|NA|TRBD2
TGTGCCAGCAGCCCCTCTAGCGGCCCCTACGAGCAGTACTTC
CASSPSSGPYEQYF
>TRBV7-6|TRBJ2-1|NA|TRBD2
TGTGCCAGCAGCCACCGACTAGCGGGGGATGAGCAGTTCTTC
CASSHRLAGDEQFF
>TRBV4-3|TRBJ2-3|once|TRBD2
TGCGCCAGCAGCCAGGACGGGACTAGCGGGAGTCGAGGCACAGATACGCAGTATTTT
CASSQDGTSGSRGTDTQYF
>TRBV13|TRBJ2-1|few|TRBD1
TGTGCCAGCAGCGAGGACAGGTGGTCCTACAATGAGCAGTTCTTC
CASSEDRWSYNEQFF
>TRBV7-6|TRBJ2-1|NA|TRBD2
TGTGCCAGCAGCTCATCGACTAGCGGGAGGGAGCAGTTCTTC
CASSSSTSGREQFF
>TRBV5-4|TRBJ2-1|NA|TRBD1
TGTGCCAGCAGCAAAGACAGGGGGTTCTACAATGAGCAGTTCTTC
CASSKDRGFYNEQFF
>TRBV5-4|TRBJ1-2|NA|TRBD1
TGTGCCAGCAGCTTGGAAGGGACAGGGAACCGTGGCTACACCTTC
CASSLEGTGNRGYTF
>TRBV11-2|TRBJ1-1|NA|NA
TGTGCCAGCAGCTTAGGCCGCAGGGGCACTGAAGCTTTCTTT
CASSLGRRGTEAFF
>TRBV2|TRBJ1-6|NA|TRBD1
TGTGCCAGCAGGCTGACAGGGGGCGTTTCACCCCTCCACTTT
CASRLTGGVSPLHF
>TRBV5-6|TRBJ1-6|NA|TRBD1
TGTGCCAGCAGACTGACAGGGGGCGCGGATAATTCACCCCTCCACTTT
CASRLTGGADNSPLHF
>TRBV5-1|TRBJ2-3|NA|TRBD2
TGCGCCAGCAGGGGAGGCGCAGCGGGAGCCTCCGATACGCAGTATTTT
CASRGGAAGASDTQYF
>TRBV5-4|TRBJ2-1|NA|NA
TGTGCCAGCAGCCCGCCTAGACTCCTGCAAAACAATGAGCAGTTCTTC
CASSPPRLLQNNEQFF
>TRBV29-1|TRBJ1-2|once|NA
TGCAGCGTTGGGGGGGGCGCTTTGAAGAACTATGGCTACACCTTC
CSVGGGALKNYGYTF
>TRBV4-3|TRBJ1-2|NA|NA
TGCGCCAGCAGCCCGTCGGGCGTAGGGGATGCCTATGGCTACACCTTC
CASSPSGVGDAYGYTF
>TRBV7-9|TRBJ1-2|NA|TRBD1
TGTGCCAGCAGCTTTGTGGGGACAGGGAAAGTGAGCTACACCTTC
CASSFVGTGKVSYTF
>TRBV10-3|TRBJ1-5|medium-sized|TRBD1
TGTGCCATCAGTGAACAGGGGAGCAATCAGCCCCAGCATTTT
CAISEQGSNQPQHF
>TRBV3-1/TRBV3-2|TRBJ2-7|NA|TRBD1
TGTGCCAGCAGCCAACTCCCGGGACAGAACTACGAGCAGTACTTC
CASSQLPGQNYEQYF
>TRBV6-2/TRBV6-3|TRBJ2-1|NA|TRBD2
TGTGCCAGCAGTTACGGCGGCGGGGGGTACAATGAGCAGTTCTTC
CASSYGGGGYNEQFF
>TRBV6-2/TRBV6-3|TRBJ1-5|few|NA
TGTGCCAGCAGTATGGTTCGGCAGGCTGGCAATCAGCCCCAGCATTTT
CASSMVRQAGNQPQHF
>TRBV5-4|TRBJ1-1|once|TRBD1
TGTGCCAGCAGCTTGGGGACAGGGGGCACTGAAGCTTTCTTT
CASSLGTGGTEAFF
>TRBV9|TRBJ1-5|few|TRBD1
TGTGCCAGCAGCGTAGATGGCAGGGGGAGCAATCAGCCCCAGCATTTT
CASSVDGRGSNQPQHF
>TRBV5-1|TRBJ1-1|once|NA
TGCGCCAGCAGCTTGGGACAGACATACACTGAAGCTTTCTTT
CASSLGQTYTEAFF
>TRBV5-1|TRBJ2-1|once|NA
TGCGCCAGCAGGTATACCGTGGGGCGCAACAATGAGCAGTTCTTC
CASRYTVGRNNEQFF
>TRBV28|TRBJ2-7|NA|NA
TGTGCCACCGTTTGGAGTTACGAGCAGTACTTC
CATVWSYEQYF
>TRBV6-6|TRBJ1-1|NA|TRBD1
TGTGCCAGCAGCCCGACAGGGGGCCTAACTGAAGCTTTCTTT
CASSPTGGLTEAFF
>TRBV9|TRBJ1-4|NA|NA
TGTGCCAGCAGCGTAGGTTACAGTGTAAATGAAAAACTGTTTTTT
CASSVGYSVNEKLFF
>TRBV9|TRBJ1-2|medium-sized|TRBD1
TGTGCCAGCAGCGATCCGCGACAGGGGATTACTAACTATGGCTACACCTTC
CASSDPRQGITNYGYTF
>TRBV7-2|TRBJ2-5|NA|NA
TGTGCCAGCAGGAGCAGGGGCCGTGGAACCCAGTACTTC
CASRSRGRGTQYF
>TRBV4-3|TRBJ2-7|NA|TRBD2
TGCGCCAGCAGCCAACTAGCGGGGGGAGAGCAGTACTTC
CASSQLAGGEQYF
>TRBV5-1|TRBJ1-1|few|NA
TGCGCCAGCAGCTCGGAGGGTCACACTGAAGCTTTCTTT
CASSSEGHTEAFF